The rows below give T cell receptor beta chains drawn from one sample of a study of blood T cells in healthy people across ages. TCRdb redid the calling of the 5' RACE reads with MiXCR, one entry per CDR3 protein. The table lists just over 1 million distinct CDR3 sequences, 40% to 55% of them singletons. The specimen sequenced was blood. The receptors derive from a woman aged 55-75 years in good health. CDR3s include the opening cysteine and the closing phenylalanine or tryptophan. The order of the fields is clone size, J gene, V gene, D gene, CDR3 protein, CDR3 DNA. The D gene is left open where the match is weak. Size is stated for part of the rows, as once, few or many counts, or as a class when the clone is expanded.

>many|TRBJ2-3|TRBV7-2|TRBD2
CASSLPGRTSGRDNTDTQYF
TGTGCCAGCAGCTTACCCGGGCGGACTAGCGGGAGGGACAACACAGATACGCAGTATTTT
>-|TRBJ2-1|TRBV7-9|TRBD2
CASSGLAGEDNEQFF
TGTGCCAGCAGCGGCCTAGCGGGAGAAGACAATGAGCAGTTCTTC
>few|TRBJ2-7|TRBV30|TRBD2
CAWTPGLAGYEQYF
TGTGCCTGGACTCCGGGACTAGCGGGGTACGAGCAGTACTTC
>-|TRBJ1-5|TRBV18|-
CASSPMKVSNQPQHF
TGTGCCAGCTCACCGATGAAGGTTAGCAATCAGCCCCAGCATTTT
>many|TRBJ2-1|TRBV7-2|-
CASSLSRNNEQFF
TGTGCCAGCAGCTTATCTCGAAACAATGAGCAGTTCTTC
>-|TRBJ2-5|TRBV6-1|-
CASNLFRDPGTQYF
TGTGCCAGCAACCTTTTCAGGGATCCCGGAACCCAGTACTTC
>-|TRBJ2-7|TRBV20-1|-
CSSSGAGSYEQYF
TGCAGTTCCTCGGGAGCAGGCTCCTACGAGCAGTACTTC
>-|TRBJ2-3|TRBV7-2|TRBD2
CASSLAGLAVHNTQYF
TGTGCCAGCAGCTTGGCCGGACTAGCGGTGCACAATACGCAGTATTTT
>-|TRBJ1-1|TRBV14|-
CASSQDSNGGLRTEAFF
TGTGCCAGCAGCCAAGATAGTAACGGGGGATTGAGGACTGAAGCTTTCTTT
>-|TRBJ2-3|TRBV28|TRBD2
CASSRAGAGDTQYF
TGTGCCAGCAGTCGAGCGGGAGCAGGAGATACGCAGTATTTT
>-|TRBJ2-7|TRBV6-5|-
CASSYYWTSSYEQYF
TGTGCCAGCAGTTACTACTGGACATCCTCCTACGAGCAGTACTTC
>-|TRBJ2-7|TRBV3-1|-
CASSPVPKTGEQYF
TGTGCCAGCAGCCCGGTTCCAAAAACGGGCGAGCAGTACTTC
>-|TRBJ2-7|TRBV29-1|TRBD1
CSVAWTGGNHEQYF
TGCAGCGTCGCCTGGACAGGGGGGAACCACGAGCAGTACTTC
>many|TRBJ2-7|TRBV4-1|-
CASSPIGDEQYF
TGCGCCAGCAGCCCTATCGGGGACGAGCAGTACTTC
>few|TRBJ2-5|TRBV9|-
CASSGGASQETQYF
TGTGCCAGCAGCGGGGGGGCATCCCAAGAGACCCAGTACTTC
>-|TRBJ2-5|TRBV27|TRBD2
CASSSPGTISTQYF
TGTGCCAGCAGTAGCCCCGGGACTATATCGACCCAGTACTTC
>few|TRBJ2-5|TRBV20-1|-
CSARKKDRLSRGTQYF
TGCAGTGCTAGAAAAAAGGACAGACTGAGCCGAGGGACCCAGTACTTC
>-|TRBJ2-3|TRBV9|-
CASSASSSSTDTQYF
TGTGCCAGCAGCGCTTCTAGCTCTAGCACAGATACGCAGTATTTT
>few|TRBJ2-1|TRBV20-1|TRBD2
CSARDLGLAGSVSGEQFF
TGCAGTGCTAGAGATCTTGGACTAGCGGGGAGCGTGTCCGGTGAGCAGTTCTTC
>-|TRBJ1-6|TRBV20-1|-
CSAPAKDSPLHF
TGCAGTGCCCCAGCGAAGGATTCACCCCTCCACTTT
>-|TRBJ2-7|TRBV29-1|-
CSVEVGSNYEQYF
TGCAGCGTTGAGGTAGGGTCTAACTACGAGCAGTACTTC
>-|TRBJ1-2|TRBV5-1|-
CASSLNPAPNYGYTF
TGCGCCAGCAGCTTGAATCCAGCACCTAACTATGGCTACACCTTC
>-|TRBJ2-3|TRBV12-3/TRBV12-4|TRBD2
CASSTPWREGQSDTQYF
TGTGCCAGCAGTACCCCCTGGCGGGAGGGCCAGTCAGATACGCAGTATTTT